This T cell receptor beta chain was obtained from a study of regulatory T cells in long-lasting Graves disease. This sample's time point: persistent/refractory GD, antithyroid drugs over 5 years with positive TRAb. RNA isolated from PBMCs was used to make the TCR library. The authors built TCR beta libraries using iRepertoire HTBI primers and Arm-PCR of CDR3 regions. In the authors' methods: Taken together, the samples had 55 to 65 TRBV and 13 to 15 TRBJ segments identified. TCRdb re-called the multiplex PCR reads with MiXCR, one entry per CDR3 protein. The V and J calls were not made by the authors but by TCRdb's processing. This sample yields hundreds of thousands of distinct CDR3 sequences, of which around 21% are seen a single time; 20% belongs to the top ten. This clonotype showed up many times. The CDR3 totals 12 residues. The germline V gene has CDR1 SQVTM and CDR2 ANQGSEA. After removal of 7 bases from V and 1 base from J, the junction contained 4 bases not matched to a gene.

This sequence originates from a female donor with Graves disease. The material sequenced was peripheral blood mononuclear cells (PBMCs), taken when the disease was refractory, from a patient treated with antithyroid drugs. The chain has TRBV29-1 and TRBJ2-7, with TRBD2 matching 7 bases. In DNA, the CDR3 is TGCAGCGGGGGGGGTTTGTCCTACGAGCAGTACTTC. Amino acid sequence: CSGGGLSYEQYF.